The entry that follows covers one TCR beta chain sequence. V shed 0 bases and J shed 2 bases, with 11 bases lying between them. CDR1 is MNHNS and CDR2 is SASEGT in the germline V gene. The CDR3 loop spans 15 amino acids. The sample comes from a study of T cell changes during pregnancy in multiple sclerosis. TCRdb's copy holds only in-frame clones and misses some; the assay was immunoSEQ multiplex PCR. The sample yields some 60,000 clones, around 93% seen once. This chain joins TRBV6-1 and TRBJ2-7; D is ambiguous. This TCR was sampled from a female donor with multiple sclerosis, enrolled in a pregnancy study. Material: peripheral blood, obtained after pregnancy. CDR3 in amino acids: CASSEARVSPYEQYF. The CDR3 region has the DNA TGTGCCAGCAGTGAAGCCCGAGTTTCCCCCTACGAGCAGTACTTC.